This T cell receptor beta chain stems from a study of immune evolution from preneoplasia to lung adenocarcinoma. Germline CDR1 is MNHEY and CDR2 is SMNVEV (reference sequence). This CDR3 comprises 13 residues. The V and J ends lost 6 bases and 8 bases, in that order; junction bases with no gene match: 6. Each case's diagnosis was confirmed by two pathologists on H&E. TCRdb keeps only in-frame clones here, not all; method: immunoSEQ multiplex PCR. This sample has 9,500 to 15,000 clones, with over 65% found just once. The sequenced sample consisted of FFPE tissue from an adenomatous hyperplasia lung lesion. Stated subset: atypical adenomatous hyperplasia (AAH), lung preneoplasia. This sequence originates from a person over 45 with lung adenocarcinoma. The chain joins TRBV27 to TRBJ2-1, with 8 positions matching TRBD2. Here the CDR3 reads CASSKREWDEQFF. The CDR3 nucleotides read TGTGCCAGCAGCAAGCGGGAGTGGGATGAGCAGTTCTTC.